This TCR beta chain was identified in a study of T-cell reconstitution after alpha-beta-depleted transplantation in children. Study observations and caveats: Surviving recipient T cells and thymic progenitors produced the high day-60 TCRbeta diversity seen in some patients.

The ends were cut back, 5 bases at V and 3 bases at J, with 11 bases in the middle. The germline V gene has CDR1 SGHTA and CDR2 FQGNSA. This CDR3 is built from 14 residues. Preparation of the TCRbeta library involved a method that used unique molecular identifiers. TCRdb redid the calling of the PCR reads with MiXCR, one entry per CDR3 protein. Seen here are fewer than 550,000 distinct CDR3 sequences, 8% to 11% observed once, and the top ten hold around 2%. This clonotype was counted many times. Its antigen is unidentified. The sample here was PBMCs, taken before TCRalphabeta/CD19-depleted stem cell transplant. This sequence was found in a child aged 2 to 10 with inherited bone marrow failure, due to receive a stem cell transplant. The chain couples TRBV7-2 to TRBJ2-1, with D possibly TRBD2 on 6 matching bases. Written as DNA, the CDR3 is TGTGCCAGCAGCCCACGACTAGTCTACAATGAGCAGTTCTTC. Amino acids: CASSPRLVYNEQFF. The whole variable domain, remainder taken from reference TRBV7-2 and TRBJ2-1, is GAGVSQSPSNKVTEKGKDVELRCDPISGHTALYWYRQSLGQGLEFLIYFQGNSAPDKSGLPSDRFSAERTGGSVSTLTIQRTQQEDSAVYLCASSPRLVYNEQFFGPGTRLTVL.